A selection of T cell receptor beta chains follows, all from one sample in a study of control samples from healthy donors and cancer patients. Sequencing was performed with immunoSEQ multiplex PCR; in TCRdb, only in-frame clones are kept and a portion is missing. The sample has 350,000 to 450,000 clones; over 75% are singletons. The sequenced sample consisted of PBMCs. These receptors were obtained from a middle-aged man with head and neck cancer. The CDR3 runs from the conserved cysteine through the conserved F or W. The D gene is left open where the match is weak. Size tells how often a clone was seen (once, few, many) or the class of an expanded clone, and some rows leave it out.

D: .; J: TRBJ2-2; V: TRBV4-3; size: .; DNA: TGCGCCAGCAGCCAAGATGATAGGTTAGGGGAGCTGTTTTTT; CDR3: CASSQDDRLGELFF
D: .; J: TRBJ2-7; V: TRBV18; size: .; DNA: TGTGCCAGCTCACCCCCAACTAATCCCTACGAGCAGTACTTC; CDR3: CASSPPTNPYEQYF
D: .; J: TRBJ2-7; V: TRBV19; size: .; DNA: TGTGCCAGTAGTCTTCTCCCTCGGGAAGAGCAGTACTTC; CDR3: CASSLLPREEQYF
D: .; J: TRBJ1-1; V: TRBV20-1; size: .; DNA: TGCAGTGCCCACGAGGGCACTGAAGCTTTCTTT; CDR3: CSAHEGTEAFF
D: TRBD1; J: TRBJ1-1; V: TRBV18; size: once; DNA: TGTGCCAGCTCACCAGATAAACAGGGGGAGAATTTT; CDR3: CASSPDKQGENF
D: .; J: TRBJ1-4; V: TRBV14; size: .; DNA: TGTGCCAGCAGCCCTGGGAGGGGCTCAGCTAATGAAAAACTGTTTTTT; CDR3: CASSPGRGSANEKLFF
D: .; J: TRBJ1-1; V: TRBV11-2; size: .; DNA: TGTGCCAGCAGCTTGGTGGGGACCTCGTTTGGCACTGAAGCTTTCTTT; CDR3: CASSLVGTSFGTEAFF
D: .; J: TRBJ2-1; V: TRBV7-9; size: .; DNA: TGTGCCAGCAGCTCCCCCAGGGGTGAGCAGTTCTTC; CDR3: CASSSPRGEQFF
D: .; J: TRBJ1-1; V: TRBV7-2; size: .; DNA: TGTGCCAGCAGCTTCACACCGAACACTGAAGCTTTCTTT; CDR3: CASSFTPNTEAFF
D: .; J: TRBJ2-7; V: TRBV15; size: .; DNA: TGTGCCACCAGCAGAGATTTGGTTGAGCAGTACTTC; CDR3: CATSRDLVEQYF
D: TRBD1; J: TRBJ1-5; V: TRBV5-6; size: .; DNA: TGTGCCAGCAGCTTGGGACAGGGGAGTCAGCCCCAGCATTTT; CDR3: CASSLGQGSQPQHF
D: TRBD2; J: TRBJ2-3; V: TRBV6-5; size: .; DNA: TGTGCCAGCAGTTACTCAGTAGCGGGGGGAGCAGATACGCAGTATTTT; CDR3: CASSYSVAGGADTQYF
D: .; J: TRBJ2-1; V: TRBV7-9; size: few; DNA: TGTGCCAGCAGCTTAGAGGGGGGAGGTCGATACAATGAGCAGTTCTTC; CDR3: CASSLEGGGRYNEQFF
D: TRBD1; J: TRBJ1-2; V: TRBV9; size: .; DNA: TGTGCCAGCAGTGTACAGGGGGGATATGGCTACACCTTC; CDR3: CASSVQGGYGYTF
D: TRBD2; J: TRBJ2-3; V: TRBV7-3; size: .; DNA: TGTGCCAGCAGCTTAAGTCGGGACCCGGGGGGAGATACGCAGTATTTT; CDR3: CASSLSRDPGGDTQYF
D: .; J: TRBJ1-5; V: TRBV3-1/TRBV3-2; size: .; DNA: TGTGCCAGCAGCCATTCCAGCAGGGCTGGCAATCAGCCCCAGCATTTT; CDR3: CASSHSSRAGNQPQHF
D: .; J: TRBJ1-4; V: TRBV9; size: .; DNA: TGTGCCAGCAGCGCAACGACCGGAGCAACTAATGAAAAACTGTTTTTT; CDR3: CASSATTGATNEKLFF
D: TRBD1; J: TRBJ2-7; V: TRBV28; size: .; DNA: TGTGCCAGCGAGGGGACAGGGGGATTCGAGCAGTACTTC; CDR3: CASEGTGGFEQYF
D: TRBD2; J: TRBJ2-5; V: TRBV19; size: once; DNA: TGTGCCAGTAGTATAGCGGGGGGGGTACAAGAGACCCAGTACTTC; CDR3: CASSIAGGVQETQYF
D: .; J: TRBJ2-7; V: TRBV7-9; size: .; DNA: TGTGCCAGCAGCTCGGGACTCCTACTTAGCTCCTACGAGCAGTACTTC; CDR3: CASSSGLLLSSYEQYF
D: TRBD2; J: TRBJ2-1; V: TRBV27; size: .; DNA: TGTGCCAGCAACGGACTAGCGGGAGGCCCCTCCTACAATGAGCAGTTCTTC; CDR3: CASNGLAGGPSYNEQFF
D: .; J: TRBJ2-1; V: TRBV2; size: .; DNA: TGTGCCAGCAGTGTATCGGCGATTATGGAGTTCTTC; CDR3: CASSVSAIMEFF
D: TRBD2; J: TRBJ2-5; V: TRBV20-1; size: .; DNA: TGCAGTGCTAGTGGCCTAGCGGGCGGAGAAGAGACCCAGTACTTC; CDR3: CSASGLAGGEETQYF
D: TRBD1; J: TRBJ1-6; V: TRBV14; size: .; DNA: TGTGCCAGCAGCCCTCGGGACAGCCTAAATTCACCCCTCCACTTT; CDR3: CASSPRDSLNSPLHF